This TCR beta chain was sequenced for a study of blood T cell repertoires in COVID-19. On the study more broadly: The study drew acute and convalescent COVID-19 samples from the United States, Italy and Spain.

Among Cohort 3 donors, those recovered had two negative PCRs, clearance, or symptom resolution. Assay: immunoSEQ multiplex PCR; the TCRdb copy retains only in-frame clones and omits some. In the table there are some 350,000 clones, 80% to 90% of which are singletons. The germline V and J ends were trimmed by 5 bases and 0 bases, with 20 bases remaining between them. The CDR3 runs 18 residues. Germline CDR1 and CDR2: SNHLY and FYNNEI. This chain uses TRBV2 with TRBJ1-5; D uncertain. Material for sequencing was PBMCs or T cells enriched from blood (not recorded which). The receptor was isolated from a young man who had recovered from COVID-19. CDR3 loop: CASSWRDRRLYSNQPQHF. In DNA, the CDR3 is TGTGCCAGCAGTTGGCGGGATCGCCGGCTTTATAGCAATCAGCCCCAGCATTTT.